This TCR beta chain emerged from a study of T cells in Graves' hyperthyroidism and ophthalmopathy. Patients were excluded because of uncontrolled infection, other autoimmune disease, pregnancy or lactation. Ten or more counts support this clonotype. CDR1 and CDR2 (germline): MGHRA, YSYEKL. The CDR3 loop spans 14 amino acids. V lost 3 bases, J lost 1 base, and 9 bases lay in between. The CDR3 regions of TCR beta were amplified from RNA transcripts. Carried out on the TCR CDR3, a first-round RT-PCR used the HTBI primer set. Via MiXCR, TCRdb re-called the multiplex PCR reads, giving one row per CDR3 protein. The profile shows approximately 400,000 distinct CDR3 sequences, around a sixth of them singletons.

The receptor's source is a man younger than 35 with Graves' ophthalmopathy. The rearrangement links TRBV4-1 to TRBJ2-5, with D maybe TRBD1 (6 bases). Sequenced material: blood. The CDR3 region is CASSQGHSQETQYF. The CDR3 nucleotides are TGCGCCAGCAGCCAGGGACACTCCCAAGAGACCCAGTACTTC.